The 3 T cell receptor beta chains below all came from one sample that was sequenced in a study of cytomegalovirus exposure and HLA in healthy donors (dated by TCRdb to 2016 to 2017). Library method: the immunoSEQ multiplex PCR assay. A mixture of 60 forward primers for TCR Vbeta segments and 13 reverse primers for TCR Jbeta segments was used in the multiplex PCR. TCRdb took over this immuneACCESS table, retaining in-frame rearrangements with V and J assigned. Such tables are incomplete; in checked studies, under half of the missing clones stem from an unresolved V gene, and the remainder is unexplained. This sample holds around 130,000 clones; about four fifths were observed only once. The ten top clones hold around 3.6% of the sample. Material for sequencing was PBMCs. These receptors were collected from a woman aged 40 to 55 in good health and CMV-seronegative.

The J gene is TRBJ2-1, the V gene TRBV19; 11 bases are shared with TRBD2. The CDR3 length is 15 residues. Germline V lookup: CDR1 LNHDA, CDR2 SQIVND (reference sequence). V lost 3 bases, J lost 9 bases, and 7 bases stayed unmatched. DNA for the CDR3: TGTGCCAGTAGTATTAGCGGGGGGGCTTTAGGTGAGCAGTTCTTC. Translation gives CASSISGGALGEQFF. Looking up the rest from reference TRBV19 and TRBJ2-1 gives the full variable domain: DGGITQSPKYLFRKEGQNVTLSCEQNLNHDAMYWYRQDPGQGLRLIYYSQIVNDFQKGDIAEGYSVSREKKESFPLTVTSAQKNPTAFYLCASSISGGALGEQFFGPGTRLTVL.

V and J are TRBV2 and TRBJ2-2, with D tentatively TRBD1 (5 bases). Trimming removed 5 bases at V and 0 bases at J, with 13 bases between. This CDR3 is 16 amino acids long. CDR1 is SNHLY and CDR2 is FYNNEI in the germline V gene. CDR3 sequence: CASSKDSLPNTGELFF. CDR3 sequence (DNA): TGTGCCAGCAGTAAAGACAGCCTCCCGAACACCGGGGAGCTGTTTTTT.

The chain carries TRBV7-9 and TRBJ2-1; D is ambiguous. V was cut by 4 bases and J by 8 bases, with 18 bases left in between. There are 15 residues in the CDR3. Germline assignment: CDR1 SEHNR and CDR2 FQNEAQ (reference sequence). DNA of the CDR3: TGTGCCAGCAGCTACCGTCGCGGAAGGTTGGATGAGCAGTTCTTC. Translated, it gives CASSYRRGRLDEQFF.